The rows below give T cell receptor beta chains drawn from one sample of a study of blood T cell repertoires in COVID-19. Generated by immunoSEQ multiplex PCR, the TCRdb table keeps only in-frame clones and is missing some. The profile shows roughly 220,000 clones, about four fifths of them singletons. The specimen was peripheral blood. Receptor source: a woman of 80 years or more with COVID-19, enrolled during active disease. The CDR3 runs from the conserved cysteine through the conserved F or W. A D gene is named only where the DNA matches it firmly. Expanded clones get a size class; other rows say once, few or many, or leave the size out.

v_gene	d_gene	j_gene	abundance	CDR3nt	CDR3aa
TRBV28	TRBD2	TRBJ2-1	.	TGTGCCAGCAGTTCCTCCGGGACTAGTCATTACCATGAGCAGTTCTTC	CASSSSGTSHYHEQFF
TRBV11-3	TRBD2	TRBJ2-7	.	TGTGCCAGCAGCCGACTAGCGGGGAGCTCCTACGAGCAGTACTTC	CASSRLAGSSYEQYF
TRBV7-2	TRBD1	TRBJ1-1	.	TGTGCCAGCAGCTTAGAGAGGGGACAGTCAACCGAAGCTTTCTTT	CASSLERGQSTEAFF
TRBV25-1	TRBD1	TRBJ2-4	.	TGTGCCAGCAGTGGGACAGGGGGCAAAAACATTCAGTACTTC	CASSGTGGKNIQYF
TRBV6-2/TRBV6-3	.	TRBJ1-1	.	TGTGCCAGCAGTTACACGCCAGGGCGCACTGAAGCTTTCTTT	CASSYTPGRTEAFF
TRBV3-1/TRBV3-2	TRBD2	TRBJ2-5	.	TGTGCCAGCAGCCAAGCCGGGACTAGCGGGGGGGCGACCCAGTACTTC	CASSQAGTSGGATQYF
TRBV25-1	TRBD2	TRBJ2-1	.	TGTGCCAGCAGTGGACGACTAGCGGGACCCTACAATGAGCAGTTCTTC	CASSGRLAGPYNEQFF
TRBV7-2	.	TRBJ1-2	.	TGTGCCAGCAGCTTACGGGTCGGACTGCTAGATGGCTACACCTTC	CASSLRVGLLDGYTF
TRBV30	.	TRBJ2-3	.	TGTGCCTGGAGTTTAGAGAGTACAGATACGCAGTATTTT	CAWSLESTDTQYF
TRBV5-4	.	TRBJ1-2	.	TGTGCCAGCAGCTTGGAAAGTGGGGCAGACTATGGCTACACCTTC	CASSLESGADYGYTF
TRBV10-3	.	TRBJ1-3	.	TGTGCCATCAGTGAGTCGAAGCCCGCAAACACCATATATTTT	CAISESKPANTIYF
TRBV5-8	.	TRBJ1-2	few	TGTGCCAGCAGCCGAGAGATGACCCTCAGGGGCTACACCTTC	CASSREMTLRGYTF
TRBV6-1	.	TRBJ1-5	once	TGTGCCAGCAGTGATCCCTCACAGGGCAGTCAGCCCCAGCATTTT	CASSDPSQGSQPQHF
TRBV18	.	TRBJ1-2	.	TGTGCCAGCTCTCGTGGTAGAGGGCCGAACTATGGCTACACCTTC	CASSRGRGPNYGYTF
TRBV19	.	TRBJ2-6	.	TGTGCCAGTAGTATCCCAGGGTCTGGGGCCAACGTCCTGACTTTC	CASSIPGSGANVLTF
TRBV9	.	TRBJ2-7	.	TGTGCCAGCAGCGTCGACTGGGCCTACGAGCAGTACTTC	CASSVDWAYEQYF
TRBV18	TRBD1	TRBJ2-7	.	TGTGCCAGCTCACGGCAGACAGGGGAGGACGAGCAGTACTTC	CASSRQTGEDEQYF
TRBV7-2	TRBD2	TRBJ2-6	.	TGTGCCAGCAGCTTTAGAGGGACTAGCGTTAGCTCTGGGGCCAACGTCCTGACTTTC	CASSFRGTSVSSGANVLTF
TRBV6-2/TRBV6-3	TRBD1	TRBJ2-3	.	TGTGCCAGCAGCCAGCGGCCGACAGGGCGCGCAGATACGCAGTATTTT	CASSQRPTGRADTQYF
TRBV11-3	TRBD1	TRBJ2-3	.	TGTGCCAGCAGCTCAGTGGGACAGGGGGCTCGCACAGATACGCAGTATTTT	CASSSVGQGARTDTQYF
TRBV28	.	TRBJ1-6	.	TGTGCCAGCACGAACAGGAGGGATTCACCCCTCCACTTT	CASTNRRDSPLHF
TRBV23-1	TRBD1	TRBJ1-4	.	TGCGCCAGCAGTCAAGTTAGGGACAGGGGGTCTGACGAAAAACTGTTTTTT	CASSQVRDRGSDEKLFF
TRBV20-1	TRBD1	TRBJ1-1	.	TGCAGTGCTGACAGGGACACTGAAGCTTTCTTT	CSADRDTEAFF
TRBV5-8	TRBD1	TRBJ1-5	.	TGTGCCAGCAGCTTGCTGAACAGGGGAGGAGGTCAGCCCCAGCATTTT	CASSLLNRGGGQPQHF
TRBV4-3	.	TRBJ1-5	.	TGCGCCAGCAGCTACGAGCTAAATCAGCCCCAGCATTTT	CASSYELNQPQHF
TRBV15	.	TRBJ1-6	.	TGTGCCACCAGCAGAGAACGGAGATTTAATTCACCCCTCCACTTT	CATSRERRFNSPLHF
TRBV9	.	TRBJ1-2	.	TGTGCCAGCAGCCCCAGGGAGGTGACGGGAGGCTACACCTTC	CASSPREVTGGYTF
TRBV6-4	TRBD1	TRBJ1-2	once	TGTGCCAGCAGTGAAACCGGACAGGGGGTAAATGGCTACACCTTC	CASSETGQGVNGYTF
TRBV24-1	TRBD2	TRBJ2-1	once	TGTGCCACCAGTGATTCCGGGACTAGCGGGGGAAGCTCCTACAATGAGCAGTTCTTC	CATSDSGTSGGSSYNEQFF
TRBV6-5	TRBD1	TRBJ2-7	.	TGTGCCAGCATCCCAGGCCTGACAGGGGACGCCGAGCAGTACTTC	CASIPGLTGDAEQYF
TRBV6-5	TRBD2	TRBJ2-1	.	TGTGCCAGTAGAGCGGGACTCCCACGGGATGAGCAGTTCTTC	CASRAGLPRDEQFF
TRBV4-3	.	TRBJ2-2	.	TGCGCCAGCAGCCAAGAGCGGGGCGGGGAGCTGTTTTTT	CASSQERGGELFF
TRBV7-9	TRBD1	TRBJ2-5	.	TGTGCCAGCAGCTCCCCCAGACCCAGGGGGGAGACCCAGTACTTC	CASSSPRPRGETQYF
TRBV4-1	TRBD1	TRBJ1-1	.	TGCGCCAGCAGCCTAATCGGACAGGCCATAACTGAAGCTTTCTTT	CASSLIGQAITEAFF
TRBV28	.	TRBJ2-1	.	TGTGCCAGCAGTGCCCCAGTACCCAATGAGCAGTTCTTC	CASSAPVPNEQFF
TRBV7-2	.	TRBJ1-2	.	TGTGCCAGCAGCCACCGGACGGGGGTCAGAGGGTATGGCTACACCTTC	CASSHRTGVRGYGYTF
TRBV5-1	.	TRBJ1-1	.	TGCGCCAGCAGCTTCCGGACAGATAGGAACACTGAAGCTTTCTTT	CASSFRTDRNTEAFF
TRBV29-1	.	TRBJ1-1	.	TGCAGCGTTGCCCACTCGGGCAGGGGCACTGAAGCTTTCTTT	CSVAHSGRGTEAFF
TRBV15	.	TRBJ2-1	few	TGTGCCACCAGCAACGGGTACAATGAGCAGTTCTTC	CATSNGYNEQFF
TRBV7-2	TRBD2	TRBJ2-7	.	TGTGCCAGCAGCTTAGCCCGGGGGGAGGCCTACGAGCAGTACTTC	CASSLARGEAYEQYF
TRBV29-1	TRBD1	TRBJ2-1	.	TGCAGCTCCCGACAGGGATCCTACAATGAGCAGTTCTTC	CSSRQGSYNEQFF
TRBV6-5	TRBD2	TRBJ2-1	.	TGTGCCAGCAAGAGGTCCCTAGCGGAGTACAATGAGCAGTTCTTC	CASKRSLAEYNEQFF
TRBV27	TRBD1	TRBJ1-1	once	TGTGCCAGCAGCCTGGGACAGACAAACACTGAAGCTTTCTTT	CASSLGQTNTEAFF
TRBV4-1	TRBD2	TRBJ2-5	few	TGCGCCAGCAGCCAACACGGACTCCCGGGGGGGACCCAGTACTTC	CASSQHGLPGGTQYF
TRBV7-2	TRBD2	TRBJ2-1	once	TGTGCCAGCAGCCCCAAACCTAGCGGGAGCTCTGAGCAGTTCTTC	CASSPKPSGSSEQFF
TRBV29-1	.	TRBJ2-1	.	TGCAGCGTTAGGACTCACCTAGAGCAGTTCTTC	CSVRTHLEQFF
TRBV7-8	TRBD1	TRBJ1-5	.	TGTGCCAGCAGCTTAGCCCCGACAGGGTATCAGCCCCAGCATTTT	CASSLAPTGYQPQHF
TRBV9	TRBD2	TRBJ2-2	.	TGTGCCAGCAGCGTAGTAGCGGGAGGCCTCGGGGAGCTGTTTTTT	CASSVVAGGLGELFF
TRBV10-3	.	TRBJ1-6	.	TGTGCCATCAGTCACAGTCGGGGTACCCTCCACTTT	CAISHSRGTLHF
TRBV28	.	TRBJ1-4	.	TGTGCCAGCAGTCGGAGCCAGGGAGGGGGAGAAAAACTGTTTTTT	CASSRSQGGGEKLFF
TRBV5-1	.	TRBJ1-1	few	TGCGCCAGCAGCTTGGATGGGGCAAGGGGGACTGAAGCTTTCTTT	CASSLDGARGTEAFF
TRBV19	.	TRBJ2-3	.	TGTGCCAGTAGTGCCCGGGGGTATTTT	CASSARGYF
TRBV19	.	TRBJ1-5	.	TGTGCCAGTAGTCAGGAGGGAAATAGCAATCAGCCCCAGCATTTT	CASSQEGNSNQPQHF
TRBV3-1/TRBV3-2	.	TRBJ1-2	.	TGTGCCAGCAGCCAAGGCAGAGGCGGCTACACCTTC	CASSQGRGGYTF
TRBV24-1	.	TRBJ1-1	.	TGTGCCACCAGTGCTCCAGGGGCGGATGAAGCTTTCTTT	CATSAPGADEAFF
TRBV25-1	.	TRBJ1-2	few	TGTGCCAGCAGTGAATTGGGCTTCGGGACAACCACTAACTATGGCTACACCTTC	CASSELGFGTTTNYGYTF
TRBV12-5	.	TRBJ2-5	.	TGTGCTAGTGGTTTGGATACGGTGGAGACCCAGTACTTC	CASGLDTVETQYF
TRBV11-2	TRBD1	TRBJ2-2	few	TGTGCCAGCACGGCTCTACAGGGGGCCGGGGAGCTGTTTTTT	CASTALQGAGELFF
TRBV7-2	TRBD1	TRBJ1-1	.	TGTGCCAGCAGCTTAATGGGACAGAGGAACACTGAAGCTTTCTTT	CASSLMGQRNTEAFF
TRBV4-1	.	TRBJ2-1	.	TGCGCCAGCAGCCAAGGGGGGCATGAGCAGTTCTTC	CASSQGGHEQFF